The 29 T cell receptor beta chains reported below all come from one sample, sequenced in a study of prognosis after radiotherapy for stage I lung cancer. Template was genomic DNA; TCR beta CDR3 amplified in two multiplex PCR rounds. Primers were specific to each TRBV and TRBJ gene in first-round PCR. TCRdb reanalysed the multiplex PCR reads using MiXCR and keeps one entry per CDR3 protein. The sample has 20,000 to 30,000 distinct CDR3 sequences; roughly 40% are singletons. The sample here was PBMCs, taken before or after stereotactic body radiation therapy (not recorded which). The receptors were sampled from a donor at least 50 years old with non-small cell lung cancer.

The chain carries TRBV12-3 or TRBV12-4 and TRBJ1-2; D not resolved. Between the trimmed V and J ends, which lost 6 bases and 7 bases, there was a span of 15 bases. The CDR3 sequence is 13 residues long. The CDR3 sequence: CASRPHVLFGYTF. CDR3 in DNA: TGTGCCAGCAGACCACATGTTCTCTTTGGCTACACCTTC.

This clonotype is labeled medium-sized (0.01 to 0.1%). This rearrangement joins TRBV7-8 to TRBJ2-3, with D possibly TRBD1 on 5 matching bases. The CDR3 covers 15 residues. CDR1 and CDR2 (germline): SGHVS, FQNEAQ. V was trimmed by 0 bases and J by 4 bases, leaving 11 bases between them. The chain's CDR3 is CASSLAGAIADTQYF. The CDR3 DNA is TGTGCCAGCAGCTTAGCTGGGGCGATCGCAGATACGCAGTATTTT.

This clonotype was recorded at least ten times. DNA for the CDR3: TGTGCCAGCAGTCCCGGGGTGGGGTCGCGGCAGCCCCAGCATTTT. It translates to CASSPGVGSRQPQHF. V usage is TRBV28 and J usage is TRBJ1-5; D uncertain. From germline, CDR1 is MDHEN and CDR2 SYDVKM. This CDR3 is built from 15 residues. Trimming cost V 5 bases and J 7 bases, with 18 bases left between them.

In regard to this clonotype: A much larger clone differs by one base, so this may be a read error. The genes are TRBV18 and TRBJ2-6; 10 bases are a match to TRBD2. The CDR3 is 21 amino acids. Germline V CDR1 and CDR2: KGHSH, LQKENI. V shed 2 bases and J 1 base; nucleotides not matched to a gene: 14. CDR3 bases: TGTGCCAGCTCACCAAGGAGCGCGAAGTCTAGCGGGGGATCTGGGGCCAACGTCCTGACTTTC. Translated: CASSPRSAKSSGGSGANVLTF. The full variable domain, completed using reference TRBV18 and TRBJ2-6, is NAGVMQNPRHLVRRRGQEARLRCSPMKGHSHVYWYRQLPEEGLKFMVYLQKENIIDESGMPKERFSAEFPKEGPSILRIQQVVRGDSAAYFCASSPRSAKSSGGSGANVLTFGAGSRLTVL.

Many counts were recorded for this clonotype. The V and J genes are TRBV19 and TRBJ2-7; TRBD1 matches at 9 bases. V lost 9 bases, J lost 3 bases, and 12 bases stayed unmatched. There are 15 residues in the CDR3. The germline V gene encodes CDR1 LNHDA and CDR2 SQIVND (reference sequence). The CDR3 nucleotides are TGTGCCAGCCGGATACGGGACAGGGATTACTACGAGCAGTACTTC. Its translation: CASRIRDRDYYEQYF.

This clonotype was recorded once. Germline is not matched at one junction end, which may reflect a read error. The V call is TRBV25-1, the J call TRBJ2-2; no clear D gene. CDR3 length: 15 residues. In germline, CDR1 is MGHDK, CDR2 SYGVNS. Here the CDR3 DNA reads TGTCCCAGCATTGAATATCGTTCGGGTACCGGGGAGCTGTTTTTT. It specifies CPSIEYRSGTGELFF.

This chain uses TRBV9 with TRBJ2-2; TRBD2 agrees at 9 bases. The CDR3 has 17 residues. J lost 3 bases, V lost 3 bases, and 9 bases had no gene match. Germline V lookup: CDR1 SGDLS, CDR2 YYNGEE. CDR3 DNA: TGTGCCAGCAGCGCGTTGGTAGCGGGAGATGACACCGGGGAGCTGTTTTTT. Translating it yields CASSALVAGDDTGELFF.

This clonotype was recorded at least ten times. The chain links TRBV3-1 to TRBJ2-1; 10 bases map to TRBD2. Germline CDR1 and CDR2: LGHDT and YNNKEL (reference sequence). This CDR3 contains 13 residues. With 0 bases clipped from V and 16 bases from J, the junction kept 6 bases outside the gene matches. DNA for the CDR3: TGTGCCAGCAGCCAAGATAGGCTAGCGGGGGTCTTCTTC. Protein: CASSQDRLAGVFF.

This clonotype was counted at least ten times. A much bigger clone sits one base away, suggesting this may be a read error. The chain joins TRBV7-3 to TRBJ2-2, with D maybe TRBD1 (6 bases). Per the germline V gene, CDR1 is SGHTA and CDR2 is FQGTGA. The CDR3 has 17 residues. The CDR3, as DNA: TGTGCCAGCGGCTTATTGCAGGGGCCGGGATCAGGACGGGAGCTGTTTTTT. Its protein product is CASGLLQGPGSGRELFF.

This clonotype is deemed medium-sized. The chain is built from TRBV7-2 and TRBJ2-2; D gene unclear. Germline V gene lookup returns CDR1 SGHTA and CDR2 FQGNSA. V was cut by 2 bases and J by 4 bases, with 11 bases left in between. The CDR3 extends over 15 amino acids. The CDR3 spells CASSLRPAVTGELFF. The DNA of the CDR3 is TGTGCCAGCAGCTTACGACCGGCAGTCACCGGGGAGCTGTTTTTT. Full variable domain (rest looked up from reference TRBV7-2 and TRBJ2-2): GAGVSQSPSNKVTEKGKDVELRCDPISGHTALYWYRQSLGQGLEFLIYFQGNSAPDKSGLPSDRFSAERTGGSVSTLTIQRTQQEDSAVYLCASSLRPAVTGELFFGEGSRLTVL.

There are many counts of this clonotype. A much larger clone lies one base from this, so it may be a read error. J is TRBJ2-1 and V is TRBV24-1; D possibly matches TRBD1 or TRBD2 (6 bases each). Germline CDR1 is KGHDR and CDR2 is SFDVKD. V dropped 9 bases and J dropped 7 bases, with 15 bases sitting between them. The CDR3 length is 13 residues. CDR3 amino acids: CATGKGGGNEQFF. The CDR3, as DNA: TGTGCCACCGGGAAAGGAGGGGGGAATGAGCAGTTCTTC.

This clonotype qualifies as medium-sized (0.01 to 0.1%). The chain carries TRBV12-3 or TRBV12-4 and TRBJ2-2; tentative D call: TRBD2 (6 bases). Trimming pared 11 bases from V and 7 bases from J, leaving 14 bases between. This CDR3 region has 12 residues. In nucleotides, the CDR3 is TGTGCCGCGACTCTCGGGGGCGGGGAGCTGTTTTTT. Translating gives CAATLGGGELFF.

This clonotype was picked up many times. The chain couples TRBV28 to TRBJ1-3, with D perhaps TRBD1 (5 bases). There are 17 residues in the CDR3. V gave up 4 bases and J gave up 4 bases, with 20 bases separating them. Per the germline V gene, CDR1 is MDHEN and CDR2 is SYDVKM. The CDR3 loop is CASSSIPPYRSGNTIYF. The CDR3 DNA is TGTGCCAGCAGTTCCATACCCCCCTACAGGTCCGGAAACACCATATATTTT.

The CDR3 loop is CASSETCGPNEKLFF. CDR3 bases: TGTGCCAGCAGCGAGACATGTGGTCCTAATGAAAAACTGTTTTTT. The V and J genes are TRBV9 and TRBJ1-4; D call uncertain. V lost 3 bases to trimming and J lost 3 bases, with 12 bases between them. Germline CDR1 reads SGDLS; CDR2 reads YYNGEE. The CDR3 totals 15 residues.

On this clonotype itself: It is likely a read error: a sequence one base away is far more abundant. The chain is built from TRBV6-4 and TRBJ1-5; no definite D call. The CDR3 is 15 amino acids. Germline CDR1 MRHNA, CDR2 SNTAGT. The CDR3 bases are TGTTCCAGCAGTGAAAGTGGCCCCCTGTCACAGCCCCAGCATTTT. This codes for CSSSESGPLSQPQHF.

Details on this clonotype: An end of the junction does not agree with germline; a read error may underlie this. The chain has TRBV20-1 and TRBJ2-1; D assignment may be TRBD1 or TRBD2 (5 bases each). The CDR3 spans 14 residues. Germline CDR1 and CDR2: DFQATT and SNEGSKA (reference sequence). The CDR3 DNA reads as TGCAGTGCTCTCCTCCGGGACCCCTGGGATGAGCAGTTTTTC. Its translation is CSALLRDPWDEQFF.

This chain connects TRBV27 to TRBJ1-2; unclear D gene. Germline-derived CDR1 and CDR2 are MNHEY and SMNVEV (reference sequence). Deletions cut 2 bases from V and 5 bases from J, with 12 bases between. This CDR3 is built from 14 residues. The CDR3 DNA reads TGTGCCAGCAGTTTAACCGGACCGGGATATGGCTACACCTTC. Translating gives CASSLTGPGYGYTF.

Sample share makes this clonotype medium-sized (0.01 to 0.1%). The chain links TRBV6-1 to TRBJ2-3; 7 positions agree with TRBD2. Looked up from germline, CDR1 is MNHNS and CDR2 is SASEGT. Trimming at V came to 0 bases and at J to 1 base, leaving 4 bases not matched to a gene. There are 16 residues in the CDR3. The CDR3 is CASSEAHRGGTDTQYF. CDR3 DNA: TGTGCCAGCAGTGAAGCGCATCGGGGGGGCACAGATACGCAGTATTTT.

There are many counts of this clonotype. The CDR3 is CASSSGLAGDKTGELFF. CDR3 DNA sequence: TGTGCCAGCAGTTCCGGACTAGCGGGAGATAAAACCGGGGAGCTGTTTTTT. The genes are TRBV6-2 or TRBV6-3 and TRBJ2-2, with 13 bases that match TRBD2. Germline CDR1 MNHEY, CDR2 SVGEGT. This CDR3 comprises 17 residues. After removal of 4 bases from V and 5 bases from J, the junction contained 7 bases not matched to a gene.

The V and J genes are TRBV11-2 and TRBJ1-1, with TRBD1 identical over 10 bases. CDR3 size: 14 residues. The V gene's germline CDR1 is SGHAT and CDR2 FQNNGV. After removal of 5 bases from V and 6 bases from J, the junction contained 6 bases not matched to a gene. The CDR3 loop is CASSDRTGGAEAFF. The CDR3 coding sequence is TGTGCCAGCAGCGACCGGACAGGGGGAGCTGAAGCTTTCTTT. Drawing the rest from reference TRBV11-2 and TRBJ1-1, the complete variable domain is EAGVAQSPRYKIIEKRQSVAFWCNPISGHATLYWYQQILGQGPKLLIQFQNNGVVDDSQLPKDRFSAERLKGVDSTLKIQPAKLEDSAVYLCASSDRTGGAEAFFGQGTRLTVV.

This clonotype was detected many times. The rearrangement uses TRBV9 and TRBJ2-5, with 7 bases identical to TRBD1. Germline V CDR1 and CDR2: SGDLS, YYNGEE. The CDR3 has 15 amino acids. With 0 bases clipped from V and 2 bases from J, the junction kept 4 bases outside the gene matches. CDR3 in amino acids: CASSVATGQQETQYF. In DNA form, the CDR3 reads TGTGCCAGCAGCGTAGCTACGGGACAGCAAGAGACCCAGTACTTC.

In its sample, this clonotype was seen once. This sequence is one base from a far larger clone and is likely a read error. V and J are TRBV6-2 or TRBV6-3 and TRBJ2-3; D uncertain. The CDR3 runs to 12 residues. Germline CDR1 and CDR2: MNHEY and SVGEGT. Trimming shortened V by 6 bases and J by 6 bases, and 10 bases separated the two germline ends. The CDR3 DNA sequence: TGTGCCAGCAGACTCAAGAGTGATACGCAGTATTTT. It specifies CASRLKSDTQYF.

In this sample, this clonotype turned up many times. The CDR3 region is CASSTPISYEQYF. CDR3 nucleotides: TGCGCCAGCAGCACACCGATTTCCTACGAGCAGTACTTC. The V and J genes are TRBV5-1 and TRBJ2-7; D ambiguous. Trimming removed 4 bases at V and 1 base at J, with 9 bases between. The CDR3 has 13 amino acids. The germline CDR1 and CDR2 sequences are SGHRS and YFSETQ.

In regard to this clonotype: Only one base separates this from a far larger clonotype, so it likely reflects a read error. The rearrangement uses TRBV6-8 and TRBJ2-3; D remains ambiguous. CDR1 is MNHGY, CDR2 SAAAGT, per germline. Trimming left V 6 bases short and J 2 bases short, with 6 bases between. The CDR3 spans 12 residues. In nucleotides, the CDR3 is TGTGCCAGCAGGAGAATCACAGATACGCAGTATTTT. Translating gives CASRRITDTQYF.

This CDR3 reads CSVEGGQGAHYNEQFF. The CDR3 DNA sequence: TGCAGCGTTGAAGGGGGACAGGGGGCTCACTACAATGAGCAGTTCTTC. The chain carries TRBV29-1 and TRBJ2-1; 12 positions match TRBD1. The CDR3 extends over 16 amino acids. Germline V gene sequence: CDR1 SQVTM, CDR2 ANQGSEA. The junction had 4 bases not matched to a gene; V was cut back by 1 base and J by 3 bases.

The chain recombines TRBV6-2 or TRBV6-3 with TRBJ1-2; D ambiguous. The CDR3 runs 14 residues. Germline V lookup: CDR1 MNHEY, CDR2 SVGEGT. The V end lost 10 bases, the J end lost 2 bases, and 17 bases lay between the germline ends. Written as DNA, the CDR3 is TGTGCCAACACCCAGAGGGTTGTCAACTATGGCTACACCTTC. It translates to CANTQRVVNYGYTF.

This clonotype rates as medium-sized. V and J are TRBV5-1 and TRBJ2-7, with 8 bases aligning to TRBD2. Germline V gives CDR1 SGHRS, CDR2 YFSETQ. CDR3 length: 15 amino acids. The V gene end was trimmed by 0 bases and the J gene end by 6 bases; junction bases not matched to a gene: 8. The CDR3: CASSLAGGRLSEQYF. The DNA of the CDR3 is TGCGCCAGCAGCTTGGCGGGAGGGCGGCTCTCCGAGCAGTACTTC.

This clonotype was seen repeatedly, ten times or more. The chain combines TRBV3-1 with TRBJ2-5; 13 bases are a match to TRBD2. The CDR3 loop spans 19 amino acids. Germline V CDR1 and CDR2: LGHDT, YNNKEL (reference sequence). Trimming at V came to 4 bases and at J to 2 bases, leaving 13 bases not matched to a gene. The CDR3 here is CASSPPYGTSGDGQETQYF. CDR3 bases: TGTGCCAGCAGCCCCCCCTACGGGACTAGCGGGGACGGGCAAGAGACCCAGTACTTC.

The chain has TRBV7-9 and TRBJ2-7; no clear D gene. The V end lost 8 bases, the J end lost 3 bases, and 23 bases lay between the germline ends. This CDR3 has 16 residues. Germline V CDR1 and CDR2: SEHNR, FQNEAQ (reference sequence). The CDR3 here is CASSIVWESEYYEQYF. The CDR3 DNA follows: TGTGCCAGCTCGATCGTCTGGGAAAGCGAGTACTACGAGCAGTACTTC.